Shown below are 3 T cell receptor beta chains from a single sample sequenced in a study of blood T cell repertoires in COVID-19. Repertoires were generated with immunoSEQ multiplex PCR, while TCRdb's copy carries only in-frame clones and drops some. The table shows around 110,000 clones, with roughly 90% occurring only once. Sequencing was performed on peripheral blood. These receptors originate from a man between 40 and 49 years old with active or convalescent COVID-19.

This chain joins TRBV11-2 and TRBJ2-7; 7 nucleotides line up with TRBD1. The trim removed 4 bases at V and 7 bases at J, leaving 13 bases unmatched. This CDR3 has 15 residues. Looked up from germline, CDR1 is SGHAT and CDR2 is FQNNGV. The CDR3 loop reads CASSSIPQGVGEQYF. The CDR3 nucleotides are TGTGCCAGCAGCTCGATACCCCAGGGGGTGGGGGAGCAGTACTTC. The full variable domain, in which reference TRBV11-2 and TRBJ2-7 provide the parts outside the CDR3, is EAGVAQSPRYKIIEKRQSVAFWCNPISGHATLYWYQQILGQGPKLLIQFQNNGVVDDSQLPKDRFSAERLKGVDSTLKIQPAKLEDSAVYLCASSSIPQGVGEQYFGPGTRLTVT.

J is TRBJ1-1 and V is TRBV27, with TRBD1 as a possible D gene (6 bases). The ends were cut back, 2 bases at V and 8 bases at J, with 9 bases in the middle. CDR1 is MNHEY, CDR2 SMNVEV, per germline (reference sequence). This CDR3 has 12 residues. The CDR3 here is CASSLRGQEAFF. The DNA for the CDR3 is TGTGCCAGCAGTTTAAGAGGACAGGAAGCTTTCTTT.

This clone was counted a single time. The chain is built from TRBV4-3 and TRBJ1-2; no firm D call. The CDR3 contains 15 residues. V lost 3 bases, J lost 5 bases, and 16 bases lay in between. CDR1 is LGHNA and CDR2 is YSLEER in the germline V gene. The CDR3 DNA follows: TGCGCCAGCAGCCAGGGTAAGGGCTGGGAGTATGGCTACACCTTC. It yields the protein CASSQGKGWEYGYTF.